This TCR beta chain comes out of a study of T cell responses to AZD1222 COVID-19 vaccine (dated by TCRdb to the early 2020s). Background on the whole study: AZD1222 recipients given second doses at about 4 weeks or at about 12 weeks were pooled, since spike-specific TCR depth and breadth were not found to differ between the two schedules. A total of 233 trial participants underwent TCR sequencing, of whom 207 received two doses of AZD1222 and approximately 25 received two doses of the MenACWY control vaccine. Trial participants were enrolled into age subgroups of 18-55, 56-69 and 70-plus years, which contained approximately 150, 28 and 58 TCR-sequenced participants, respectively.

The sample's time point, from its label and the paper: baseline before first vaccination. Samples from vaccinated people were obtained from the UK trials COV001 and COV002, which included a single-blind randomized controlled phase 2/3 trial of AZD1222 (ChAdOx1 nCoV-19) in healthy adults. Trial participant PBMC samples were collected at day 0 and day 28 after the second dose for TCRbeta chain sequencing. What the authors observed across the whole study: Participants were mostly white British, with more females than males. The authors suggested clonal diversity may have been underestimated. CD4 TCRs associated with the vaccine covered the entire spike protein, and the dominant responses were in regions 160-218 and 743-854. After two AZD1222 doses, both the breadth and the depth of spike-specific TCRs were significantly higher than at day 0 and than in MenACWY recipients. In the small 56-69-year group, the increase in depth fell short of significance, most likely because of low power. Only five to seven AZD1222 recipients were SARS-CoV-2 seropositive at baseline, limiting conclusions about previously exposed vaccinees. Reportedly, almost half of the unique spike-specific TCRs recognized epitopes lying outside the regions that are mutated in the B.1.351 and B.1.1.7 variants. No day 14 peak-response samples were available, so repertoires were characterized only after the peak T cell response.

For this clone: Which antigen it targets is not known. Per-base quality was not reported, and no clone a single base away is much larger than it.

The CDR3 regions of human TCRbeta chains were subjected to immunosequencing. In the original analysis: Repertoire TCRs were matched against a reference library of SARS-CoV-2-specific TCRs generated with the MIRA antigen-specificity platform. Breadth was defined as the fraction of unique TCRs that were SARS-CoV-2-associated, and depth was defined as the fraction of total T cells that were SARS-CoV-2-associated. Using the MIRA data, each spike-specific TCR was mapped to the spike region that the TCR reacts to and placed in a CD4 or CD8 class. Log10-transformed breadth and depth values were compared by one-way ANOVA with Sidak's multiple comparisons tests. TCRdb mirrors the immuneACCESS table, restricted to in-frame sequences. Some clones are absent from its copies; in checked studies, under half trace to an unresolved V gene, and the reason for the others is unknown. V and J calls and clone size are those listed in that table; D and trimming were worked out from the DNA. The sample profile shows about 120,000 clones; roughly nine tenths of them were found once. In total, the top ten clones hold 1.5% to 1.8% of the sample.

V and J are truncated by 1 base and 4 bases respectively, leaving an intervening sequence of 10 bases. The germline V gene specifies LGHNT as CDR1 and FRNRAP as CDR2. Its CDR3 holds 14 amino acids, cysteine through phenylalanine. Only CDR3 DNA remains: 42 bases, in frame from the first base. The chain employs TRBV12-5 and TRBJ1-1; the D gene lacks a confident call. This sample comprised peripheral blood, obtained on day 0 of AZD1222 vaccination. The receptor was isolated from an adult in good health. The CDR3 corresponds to CASGLGTGSTEAFF. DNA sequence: TGTGCTAGTGGTTTGGGTACGGGATCCACTGAAGCTTTCTTT.